The sequence of this T cell receptor (beta chain) was determined in a study of regulatory T cells in long-lasting Graves disease. Findings and limits, study-wide: With persistent disease, TRBV28, TRBJ1-2 and TRBJ2-5 were the favored segments.

Combining iRepertoire HTBI primers with Arm-PCR of CDR3 regions, the authors built TCR beta libraries. MiXCR, applied by TCRdb to the multiplex PCR reads, yields one record per CDR3 protein. The data show around 430,000 distinct CDR3 sequences, with about 20% seen just once and roughly 13% held by the top ten. Regarding time point: persistent/refractory GD, antithyroid drugs over 5 years with positive TRAb. With RNA extracted from PBMCs as input, the TCR library was made. The CDR3 contains 14 residues. Trimming removed 10 bases from V and 2 bases from J; junction bases left unmatched: 7. The germline V gene encodes CDR1 MDHEN and CDR2 SYDVKM. This clonotype was seen at least ten times. Its antigen remains unidentified.

The chain carries TRBV28 and TRBJ2-4; TRBD1 matches 8 bases. The source of this sequence is a female donor with Graves disease. Source: peripheral blood mononuclear cells (PBMCs), taken when the disease was refractory, from a patient treated with antithyroid drugs. The CDR3 here is CATRGQVSKNIQYF. The CDR3 nucleotides are TGTGCCACGAGGGGACAGGTTTCCAAAAACATTCAGTACTTC.